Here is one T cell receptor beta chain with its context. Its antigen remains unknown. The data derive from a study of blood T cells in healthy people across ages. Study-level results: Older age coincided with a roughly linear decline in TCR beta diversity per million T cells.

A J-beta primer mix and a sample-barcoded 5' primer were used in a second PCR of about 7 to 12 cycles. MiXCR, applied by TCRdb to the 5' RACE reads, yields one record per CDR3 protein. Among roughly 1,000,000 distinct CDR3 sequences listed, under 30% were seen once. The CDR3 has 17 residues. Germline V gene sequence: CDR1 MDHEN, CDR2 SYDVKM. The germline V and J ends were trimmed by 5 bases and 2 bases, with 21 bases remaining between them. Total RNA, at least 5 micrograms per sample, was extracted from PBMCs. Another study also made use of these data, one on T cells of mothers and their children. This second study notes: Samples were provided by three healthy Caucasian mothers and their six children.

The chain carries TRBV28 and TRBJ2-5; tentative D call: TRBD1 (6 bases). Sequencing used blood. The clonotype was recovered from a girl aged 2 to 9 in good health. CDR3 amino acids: CASSPTQGTVQQETQYF. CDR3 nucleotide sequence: TGTGCCAGCAGTCCGACACAGGGCACGGTGCAGCAAGAGACCCAGTACTTC.